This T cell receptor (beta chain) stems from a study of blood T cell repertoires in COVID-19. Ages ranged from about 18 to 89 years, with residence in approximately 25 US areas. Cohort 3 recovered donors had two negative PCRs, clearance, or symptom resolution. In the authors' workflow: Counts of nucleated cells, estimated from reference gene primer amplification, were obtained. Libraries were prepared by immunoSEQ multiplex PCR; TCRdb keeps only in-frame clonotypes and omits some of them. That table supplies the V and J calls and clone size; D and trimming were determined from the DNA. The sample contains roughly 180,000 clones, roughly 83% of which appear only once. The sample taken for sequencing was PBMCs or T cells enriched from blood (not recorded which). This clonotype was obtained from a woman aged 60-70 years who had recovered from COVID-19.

This chain's CDR3 is CASSSYKWAGENGYTF. CDR3 DNA: TGTGCCAGCAGTTCCTATAAATGGGCAGGGGAGAATGGCTACACCTTC. The rearrangement links TRBV6-5 to TRBJ1-2; tentative D call: TRBD1 (6 bases). Germline V gene sequence: CDR1 MNHEY, CDR2 SVGAGI. This CDR3 region has 16 residues. Trimming shortened V by 4 bases and J by 6 bases, and 21 bases separated the two germline ends.